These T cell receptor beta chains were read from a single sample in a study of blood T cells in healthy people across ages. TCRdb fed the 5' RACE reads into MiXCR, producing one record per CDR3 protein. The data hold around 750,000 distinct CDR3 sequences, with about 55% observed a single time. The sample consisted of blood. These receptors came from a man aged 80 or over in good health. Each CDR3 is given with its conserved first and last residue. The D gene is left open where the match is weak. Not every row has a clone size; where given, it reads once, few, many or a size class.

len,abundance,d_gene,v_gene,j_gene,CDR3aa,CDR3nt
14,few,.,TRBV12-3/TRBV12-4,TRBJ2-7,CASSPSRGNYEQYF,TGTGCCAGCAGTCCAAGCAGGGGAAACTACGAGCAGTACTTC
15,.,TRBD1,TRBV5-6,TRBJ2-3,CASSLDRGWSDTQYF,TGTGCCAGCAGCTTGGACAGGGGATGGTCGGATACGCAGTATTTT
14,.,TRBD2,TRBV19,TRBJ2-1,CASSKTSGRGEQFF,TGTGCCAGTAGTAAGACTAGCGGGAGGGGGGAGCAGTTCTTC
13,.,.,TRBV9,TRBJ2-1,CASSVPPHKEQFF,TGTGCCAGCAGCGTCCCCCCCCATAAGGAGCAGTTCTTC
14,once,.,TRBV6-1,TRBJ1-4,CASTMTQRGEKLFF,TGTGCCAGCACCATGACACAGCGGGGTGAAAAACTGTTTTTT
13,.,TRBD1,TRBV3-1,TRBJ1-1,CASSHRGVGEAFF,TGTGCCAGCAGCCACAGGGGGGTGGGTGAAGCTTTCTTT
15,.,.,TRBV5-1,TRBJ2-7,CASSLGTGLYNEQYF,TGCGCCAGCAGCTTAGGCACGGGCTTATACAATGAGCAGTACTTC
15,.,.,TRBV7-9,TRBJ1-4,CASSRQIATNEKLFF,TGTGCCAGCAGCCGACAGATTGCAACTAATGAAAAACTGTTTTTT
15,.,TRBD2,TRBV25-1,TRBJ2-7,CASSEGGLAGSQQYF,TGTGCCAGCAGTGAAGGGGGGCTAGCGGGATCCCAGCAGTACTTC
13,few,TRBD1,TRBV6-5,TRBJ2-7,CASSADRAHEQYF,TGTGCCAGCAGTGCGGACAGGGCCCACGAGCAGTACTTC
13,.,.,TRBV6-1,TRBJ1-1,CASSDWRNTEAFF,TGTGCCAGCAGTGACTGGCGGAACACTGAAGCTTTCTTT
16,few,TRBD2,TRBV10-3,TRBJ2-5,CAIRALAGALAETQYF,TGTGCCATCAGAGCCCTAGCGGGAGCACTGGCAGAGACCCAGTACTTC
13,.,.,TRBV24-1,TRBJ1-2,CATSDYGTYGYTF,TGTGCCACCAGTGATTACGGCACGTATGGCTACACCTTC
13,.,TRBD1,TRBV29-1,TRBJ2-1,CSAGQGAGGEQFF,TGCAGCGCCGGACAGGGGGCCGGAGGTGAGCAGTTCTTC
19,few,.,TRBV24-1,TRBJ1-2,CATSDPKAVASQPHYGYTF,TGTGCCACCAGTGACCCCAAGGCAGTGGCCAGTCAGCCTCACTATGGCTACACCTTC
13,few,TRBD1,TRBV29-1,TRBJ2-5,CSSRTGDMETQYF,TGCAGCTCCCGGACAGGGGATATGGAGACCCAGTACTTC
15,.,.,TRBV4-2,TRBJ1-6,CASSPRGVQNSPLHF,TGTGCCAGCAGCCCAAGGGGGGTGCAAAATTCACCCCTCCACTTT
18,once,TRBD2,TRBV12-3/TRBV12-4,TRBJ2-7,CASTYSLGGTSGTYEQYF,TGTGCCAGCACCTACTCGCTGGGGGGGACTAGCGGCACCTACGAGCAGTACTTC
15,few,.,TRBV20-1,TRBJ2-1,CSARPGGGSYNEQFF,TGCAGTGCTAGGCCGGGGGGCGGGAGTTACAATGAGCAGTTCTTC
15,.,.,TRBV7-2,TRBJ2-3,CASSLEAGSTDTQYF,TGTGCCAGCAGCTTAGAAGCGGGTAGCACAGATACGCAGTATTTT
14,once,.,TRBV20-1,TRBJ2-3,CSASRDSGPDTQYF,TGCAGTGCTAGCCGGGACTCGGGCCCAGATACGCAGTATTTT
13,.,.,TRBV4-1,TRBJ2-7,CASIIKRSYEQCF,TGCGCCAGCATCATAAAACGGAGCTACGAGCAGTGCTTC